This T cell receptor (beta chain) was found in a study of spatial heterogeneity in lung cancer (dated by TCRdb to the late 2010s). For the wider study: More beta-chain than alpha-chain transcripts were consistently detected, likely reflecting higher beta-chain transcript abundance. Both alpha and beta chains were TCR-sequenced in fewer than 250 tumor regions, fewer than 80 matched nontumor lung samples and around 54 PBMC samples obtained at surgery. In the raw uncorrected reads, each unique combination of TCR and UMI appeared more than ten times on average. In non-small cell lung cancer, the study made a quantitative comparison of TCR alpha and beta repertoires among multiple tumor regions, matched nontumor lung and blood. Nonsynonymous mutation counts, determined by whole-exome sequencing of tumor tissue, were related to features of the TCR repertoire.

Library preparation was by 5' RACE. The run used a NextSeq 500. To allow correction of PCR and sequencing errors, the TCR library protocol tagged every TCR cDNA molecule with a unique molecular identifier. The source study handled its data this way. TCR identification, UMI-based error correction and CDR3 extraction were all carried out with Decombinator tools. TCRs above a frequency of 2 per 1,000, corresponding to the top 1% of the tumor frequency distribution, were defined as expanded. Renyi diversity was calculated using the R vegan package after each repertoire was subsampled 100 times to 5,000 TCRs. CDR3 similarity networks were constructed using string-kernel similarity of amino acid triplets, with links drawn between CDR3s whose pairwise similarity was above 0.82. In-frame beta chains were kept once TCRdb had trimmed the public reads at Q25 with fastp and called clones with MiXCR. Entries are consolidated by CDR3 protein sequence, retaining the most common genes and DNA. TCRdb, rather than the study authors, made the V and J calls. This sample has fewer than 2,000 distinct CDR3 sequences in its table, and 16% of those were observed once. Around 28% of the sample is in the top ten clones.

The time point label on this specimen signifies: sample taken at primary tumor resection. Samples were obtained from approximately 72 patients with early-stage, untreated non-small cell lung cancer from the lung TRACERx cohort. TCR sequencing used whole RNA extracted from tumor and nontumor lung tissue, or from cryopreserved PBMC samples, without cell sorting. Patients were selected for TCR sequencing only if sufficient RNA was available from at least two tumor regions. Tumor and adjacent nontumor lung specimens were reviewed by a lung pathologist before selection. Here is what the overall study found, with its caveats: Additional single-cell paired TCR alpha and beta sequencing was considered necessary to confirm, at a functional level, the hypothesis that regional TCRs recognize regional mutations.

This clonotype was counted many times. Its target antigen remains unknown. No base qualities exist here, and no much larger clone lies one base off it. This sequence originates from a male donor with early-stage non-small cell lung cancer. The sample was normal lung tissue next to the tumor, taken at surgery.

CDR3 protein: CSVETASSYEQYF. The DNA sequence is as follows: TGCAGCGTTGAGACAGCGAGCTCCTACGAGCAGTACTTC. The rearrangement combines TRBV29-1 with TRBJ2-7; the D gene is perhaps TRBD1, from 5 matching bases. The CDR3 starts with the cysteine, ends with the phenylalanine, and has 13 residues. Left in the record is the CDR3 DNA by itself, 39 bases read in frame from the first base. The germline ends are 9 bases apart after V is trimmed by 3 bases and J by 0 bases. CDR1 and CDR2 are read off the germline V gene as SQVTM and ANQGSEA.